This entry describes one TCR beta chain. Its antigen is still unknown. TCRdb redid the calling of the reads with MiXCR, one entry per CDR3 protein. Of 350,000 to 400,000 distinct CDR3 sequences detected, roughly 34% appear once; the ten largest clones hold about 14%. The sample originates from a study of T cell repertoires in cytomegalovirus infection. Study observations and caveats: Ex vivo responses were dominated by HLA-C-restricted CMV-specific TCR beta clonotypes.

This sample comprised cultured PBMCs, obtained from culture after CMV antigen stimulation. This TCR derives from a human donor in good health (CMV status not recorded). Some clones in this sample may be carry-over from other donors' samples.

CDR3 bases: TGTGCCACCAGCAGAGGCGAGAACACAGATACGCAGTATTTT. Translated, it gives CATSRGENTDTQYF. The rearrangement joins TRBV15 to TRBJ2-3; D gene ambiguous. Trimming cost V 1 base and J 2 bases, with 7 bases left between them. Germline V lookup: CDR1 LNHNV, CDR2 YYDKDF (reference sequence). The CDR3 is made up of 14 amino acids.